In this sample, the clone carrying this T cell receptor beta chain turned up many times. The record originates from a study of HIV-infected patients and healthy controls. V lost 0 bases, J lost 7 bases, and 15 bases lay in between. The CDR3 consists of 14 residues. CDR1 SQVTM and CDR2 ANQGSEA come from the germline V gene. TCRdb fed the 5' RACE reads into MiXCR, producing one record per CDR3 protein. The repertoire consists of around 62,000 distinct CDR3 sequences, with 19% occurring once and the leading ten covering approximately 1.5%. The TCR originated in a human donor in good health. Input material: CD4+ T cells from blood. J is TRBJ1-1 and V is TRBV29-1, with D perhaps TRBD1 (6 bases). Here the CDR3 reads CSVEDQQGLNEAFF. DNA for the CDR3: TGCAGCGTTGAAGACCAGCAGGGGTTAAATGAAGCTTTCTTT.